The entry that follows covers one TCR beta chain sequence. Its antigen remains unidentified. These data originate in a study of T cell responses to AZD1222 COVID-19 vaccine. Whole-study findings and limits: Repertoire sampling occurred only after the peak T cell response. White British ancestry dominated among donors, who included more females, and clonal diversity was possibly underestimated.

Using immunoSEQ multiplex PCR, the repertoire was profiled, and TCRdb retains in-frame clones only, with some absent. The profile shows 140,000 to 150,000 clones, roughly 89% of them singletons. This specimen consisted of peripheral blood, obtained on day 0 of AZD1222 vaccination. The receptor's source is an adult in good health.

The CDR3 loop is CASSLRVGGITYEQYF. DNA of the CDR3: TGTGCCAGCAGTTTGAGGGTCGGAGGGATAACCTACGAGCAGTACTTC. V and J are TRBV27 and TRBJ2-7, with a weak D call TRBD2 (6 bases). Per germline, CDR1 MNHEY and CDR2 SMNVEV (reference sequence). CDR3 length: 16 residues. V was clipped by 3 bases and J by 2 bases, with 17 bases between them.